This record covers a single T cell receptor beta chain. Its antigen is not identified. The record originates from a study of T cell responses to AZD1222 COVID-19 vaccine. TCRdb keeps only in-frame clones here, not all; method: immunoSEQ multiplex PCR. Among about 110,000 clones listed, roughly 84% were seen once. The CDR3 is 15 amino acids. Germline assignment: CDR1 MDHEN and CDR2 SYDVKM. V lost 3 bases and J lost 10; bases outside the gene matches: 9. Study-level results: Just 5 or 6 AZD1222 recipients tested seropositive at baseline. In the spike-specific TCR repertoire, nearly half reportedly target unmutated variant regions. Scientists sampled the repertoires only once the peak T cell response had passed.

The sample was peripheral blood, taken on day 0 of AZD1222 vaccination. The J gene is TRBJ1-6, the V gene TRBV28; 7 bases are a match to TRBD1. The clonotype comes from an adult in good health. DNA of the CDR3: TGTGCCAGCAGTTTCGGTCGACAGGGACGATCACCCCTCCACTTT. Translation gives CASSFGRQGRSPLHF.